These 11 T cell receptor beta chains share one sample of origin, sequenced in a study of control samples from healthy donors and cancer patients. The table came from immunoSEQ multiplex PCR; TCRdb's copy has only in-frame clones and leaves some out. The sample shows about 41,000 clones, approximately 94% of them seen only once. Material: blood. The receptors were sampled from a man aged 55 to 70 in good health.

CDR3 loop: CATSRDLNGNSPLHF. The CDR3 DNA sequence: TGTGCCACCAGCAGAGACTTGAACGGGAATTCACCCCTCCACTTT. This chain links TRBV15 with TRBJ1-6; no clear D gene. Germline assignment: CDR1 LNHNV and CDR2 YYDKDF (reference sequence). V was clipped by 0 bases and J by 7 bases, with 10 bases between them. The CDR3 contains 15 residues.

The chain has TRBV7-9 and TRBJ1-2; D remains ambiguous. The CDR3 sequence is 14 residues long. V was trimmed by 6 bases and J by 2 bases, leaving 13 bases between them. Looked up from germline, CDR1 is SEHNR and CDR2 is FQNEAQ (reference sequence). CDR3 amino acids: CASSSSTPNYGYTF. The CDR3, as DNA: TGTGCCAGCAGTTCAAGCACACCCAACTATGGCTACACCTTC.

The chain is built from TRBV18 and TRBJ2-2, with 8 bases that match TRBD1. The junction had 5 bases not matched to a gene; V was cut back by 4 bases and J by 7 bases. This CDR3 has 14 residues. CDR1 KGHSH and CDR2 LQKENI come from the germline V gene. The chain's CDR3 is CASSRDRSGGELFF. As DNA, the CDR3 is TGTGCCAGCTCACGGGACAGGTCGGGCGGGGAGCTGTTTTTT.

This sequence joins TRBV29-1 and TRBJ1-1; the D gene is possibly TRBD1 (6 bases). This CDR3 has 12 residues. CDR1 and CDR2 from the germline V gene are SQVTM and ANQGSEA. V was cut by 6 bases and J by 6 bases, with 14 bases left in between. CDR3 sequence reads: CSVQGPSPEAFF. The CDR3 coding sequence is TGCAGCGTCCAGGGGCCGAGCCCTGAAGCTTTCTTT.

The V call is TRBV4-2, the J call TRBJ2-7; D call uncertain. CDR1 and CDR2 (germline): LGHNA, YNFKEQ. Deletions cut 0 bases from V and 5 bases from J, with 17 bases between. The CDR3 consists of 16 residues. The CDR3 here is CASSQDLNVYLNEQYF. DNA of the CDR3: TGTGCCAGCAGCCAAGACCTCAATGTGTACCTGAACGAGCAGTACTTC.

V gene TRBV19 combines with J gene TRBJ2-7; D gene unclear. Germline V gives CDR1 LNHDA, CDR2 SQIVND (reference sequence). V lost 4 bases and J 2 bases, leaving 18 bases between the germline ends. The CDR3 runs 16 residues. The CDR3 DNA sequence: TGTGCCAGTAGTAGTTTTTGGTCGCCCAATACCTACGAGCAGTACTTC. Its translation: CASSSFWSPNTYEQYF.

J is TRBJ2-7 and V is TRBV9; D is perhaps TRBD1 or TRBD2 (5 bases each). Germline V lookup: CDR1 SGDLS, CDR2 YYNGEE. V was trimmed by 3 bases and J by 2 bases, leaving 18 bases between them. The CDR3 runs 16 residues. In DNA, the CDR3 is TGTGCCAGCAGCGGGCAACGGGGCGCTGGCCCCTACGAGCAGTACTTC. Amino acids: CASSGQRGAGPYEQYF.

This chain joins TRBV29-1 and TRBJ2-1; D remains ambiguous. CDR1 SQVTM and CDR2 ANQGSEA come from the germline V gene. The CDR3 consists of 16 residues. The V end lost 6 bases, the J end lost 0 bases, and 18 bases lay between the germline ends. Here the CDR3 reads CSVPGGFQSSYNEQFF. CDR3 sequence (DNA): TGCAGCGTCCCAGGCGGCTTCCAAAGCTCCTACAATGAGCAGTTCTTC.

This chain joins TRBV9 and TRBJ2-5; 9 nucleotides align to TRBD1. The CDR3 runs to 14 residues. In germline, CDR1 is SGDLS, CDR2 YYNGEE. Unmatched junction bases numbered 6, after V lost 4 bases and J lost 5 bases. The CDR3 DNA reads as TGTGCCAGCAGCTCGACAGGGGGAGGTGAGACCCAGTACTTC. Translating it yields CASSSTGGGETQYF.

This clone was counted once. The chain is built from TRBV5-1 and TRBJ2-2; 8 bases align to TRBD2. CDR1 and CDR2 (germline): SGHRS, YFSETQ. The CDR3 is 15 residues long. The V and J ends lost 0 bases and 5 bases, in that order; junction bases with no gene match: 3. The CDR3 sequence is CASSLVVAGTGELFF. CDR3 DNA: TGCGCCAGCAGCTTGGTAGTAGCGGGGACCGGGGAGCTGTTTTTT.

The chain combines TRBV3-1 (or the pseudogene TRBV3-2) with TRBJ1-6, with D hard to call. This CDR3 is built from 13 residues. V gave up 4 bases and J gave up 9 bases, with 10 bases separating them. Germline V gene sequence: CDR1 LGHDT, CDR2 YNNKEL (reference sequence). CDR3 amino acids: CASSLGFGSPLHF. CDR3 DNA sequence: TGTGCCAGCAGCCTAGGGTTCGGTTCACCCCTCCACTTT.